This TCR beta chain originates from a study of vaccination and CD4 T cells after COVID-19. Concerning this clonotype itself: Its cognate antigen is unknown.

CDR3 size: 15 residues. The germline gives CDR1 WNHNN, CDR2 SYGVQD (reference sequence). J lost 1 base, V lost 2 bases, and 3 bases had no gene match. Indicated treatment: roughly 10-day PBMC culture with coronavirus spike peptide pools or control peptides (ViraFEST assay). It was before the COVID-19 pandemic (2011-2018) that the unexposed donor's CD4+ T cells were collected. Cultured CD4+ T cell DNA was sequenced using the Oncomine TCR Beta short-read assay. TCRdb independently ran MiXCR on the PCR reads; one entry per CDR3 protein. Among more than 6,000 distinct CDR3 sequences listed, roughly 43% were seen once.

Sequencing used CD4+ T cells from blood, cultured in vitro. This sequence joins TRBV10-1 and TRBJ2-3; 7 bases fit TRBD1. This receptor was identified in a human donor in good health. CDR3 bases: TGCGCCAGCAGTGAGGGACAGGCGGGCACAGATACGCAGTATTTT. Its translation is CASSEGQAGTDTQYF.